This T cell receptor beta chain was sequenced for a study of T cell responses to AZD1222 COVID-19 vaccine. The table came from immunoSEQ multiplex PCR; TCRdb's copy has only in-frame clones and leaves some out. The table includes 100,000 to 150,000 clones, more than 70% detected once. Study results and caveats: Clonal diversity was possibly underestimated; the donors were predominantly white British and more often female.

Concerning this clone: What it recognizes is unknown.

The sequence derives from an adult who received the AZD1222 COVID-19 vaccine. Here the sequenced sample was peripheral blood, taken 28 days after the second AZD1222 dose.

Here the CDR3 reads CASSSSDRFYGYTF. The CDR3 DNA follows: TGTGCCAGCAGTTCGTCTGACAGGTTCTATGGCTACACCTTC. The genes are TRBV27 and TRBJ1-2, with D possibly being TRBD1 (6 bases). CDR1 is MNHEY and CDR2 is SMNVEV in the germline V gene (reference sequence). The V end was cut by 4 bases, the J end by 4 bases, with 13 bases between. The CDR3 spans 14 residues.